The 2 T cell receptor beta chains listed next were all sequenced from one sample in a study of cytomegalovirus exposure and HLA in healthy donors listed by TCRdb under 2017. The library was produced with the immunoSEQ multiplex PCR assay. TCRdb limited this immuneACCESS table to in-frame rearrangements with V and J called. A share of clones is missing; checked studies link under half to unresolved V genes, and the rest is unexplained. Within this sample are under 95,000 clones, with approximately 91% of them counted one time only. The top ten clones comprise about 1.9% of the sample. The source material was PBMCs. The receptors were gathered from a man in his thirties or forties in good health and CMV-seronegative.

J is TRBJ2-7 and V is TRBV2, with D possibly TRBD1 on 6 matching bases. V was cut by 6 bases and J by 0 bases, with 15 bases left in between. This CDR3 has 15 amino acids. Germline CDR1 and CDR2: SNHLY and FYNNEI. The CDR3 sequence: CASRAGTTVSYEQYF. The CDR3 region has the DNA TGTGCCAGCAGGGCCGGGACAACCGTCTCCTACGAGCAGTACTTC.

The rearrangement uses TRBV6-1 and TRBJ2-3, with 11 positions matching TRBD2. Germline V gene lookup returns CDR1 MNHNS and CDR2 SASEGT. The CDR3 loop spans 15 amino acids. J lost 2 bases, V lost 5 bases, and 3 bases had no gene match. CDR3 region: CASSSSGGPTDTQYF. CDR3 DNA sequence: TGTGCCAGCAGTTCTAGCGGGGGGCCCACAGATACGCAGTATTTT.